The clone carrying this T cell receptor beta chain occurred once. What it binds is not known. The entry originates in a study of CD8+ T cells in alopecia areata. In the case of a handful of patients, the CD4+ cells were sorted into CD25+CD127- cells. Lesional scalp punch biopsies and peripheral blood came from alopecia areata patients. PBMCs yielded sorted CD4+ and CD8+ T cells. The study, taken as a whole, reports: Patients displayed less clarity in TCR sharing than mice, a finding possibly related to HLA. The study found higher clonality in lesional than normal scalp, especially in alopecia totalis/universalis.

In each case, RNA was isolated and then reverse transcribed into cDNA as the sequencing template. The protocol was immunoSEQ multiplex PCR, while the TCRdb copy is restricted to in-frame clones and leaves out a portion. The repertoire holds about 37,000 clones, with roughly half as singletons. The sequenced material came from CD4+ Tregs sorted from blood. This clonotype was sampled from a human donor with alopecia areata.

The CDR3 DNA is TGTGCCAGCAGTCTTATACCCCCGGGACTGTCTACGAACACCGGGGAGCTGTTTTTT. Amino acids: CASSLIPPGLSTNTGELFF. This chain joins TRBV27 and TRBJ2-2; tentatively, D is TRBD2 (6 bases). The CDR3 covers 19 residues. Deletions cut 5 bases from V and 0 bases from J, with 22 bases between. Germline V lookup: CDR1 MNHEY, CDR2 SMNVEV (reference sequence).